This entry describes one T cell receptor beta chain. Its target is not known. With molecular barcodes, quantitative 5'-RACE was used to make the TCR beta libraries. TCRdb ran MiXCR on the 5' RACE reads and lists one entry per CDR3 protein. The sample lists 700,000 or so distinct CDR3 sequences; 15% to 20% were seen once. Germline CDR1 and CDR2: DFQATT and SNEGSKA (reference sequence). CDR3 length: 14 amino acids. V shed 0 bases and J shed 3 bases, with 12 bases lying between them. The sample belongs to a study of CD8 T cells in ankylosing spondylitis. Study-level findings and limits: There were earlier reports of some motif variants in reactive arthritis synovial fluid and blood. Within ankylosing spondylitis blood, a TCR beta motif made up of seven or eight highly homologous variants appeared to be characteristic.

The chain links TRBV20-1 to TRBJ2-7; D is possibly TRBD2 (6 bases). Material for sequencing was blood, either unsorted or a sorted T cell fraction (not recorded which). This clonotype originated in a male donor with ankylosing spondylitis. CDR3 sequence (DNA): TGCAGTGCTAGAGAAGGGGAGGAATACTACGAGCAGTACTTC. Encoded protein: CSAREGEEYYEQYF.